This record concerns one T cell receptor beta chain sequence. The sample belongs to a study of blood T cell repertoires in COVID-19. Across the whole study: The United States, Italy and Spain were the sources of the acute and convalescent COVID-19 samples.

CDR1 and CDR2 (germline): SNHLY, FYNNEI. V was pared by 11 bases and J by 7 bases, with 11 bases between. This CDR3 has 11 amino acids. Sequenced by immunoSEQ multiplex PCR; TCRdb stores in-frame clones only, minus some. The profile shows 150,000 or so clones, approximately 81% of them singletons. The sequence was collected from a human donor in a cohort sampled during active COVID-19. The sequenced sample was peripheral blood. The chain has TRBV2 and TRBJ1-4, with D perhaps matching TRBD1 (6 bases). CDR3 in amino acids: CACPRGEKLFF. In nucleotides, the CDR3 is TGTGCCTGCCCCAGGGGTGAAAAACTGTTTTTT.